This is a list of T cell receptor beta chains from one sample in a study of cytomegalovirus exposure and HLA in healthy donors. The method was immunoSEQ multiplex PCR; TCRdb's version includes in-frame clones alone and lacks a portion of them. This table holds some 95,000 clones, about 66% found once. Sequenced: PBMCs. The source of these receptors is a man between 25 and 39 years old in good health and CMV-seronegative. CDR3s include the opening cysteine and the closing phenylalanine or tryptophan. D genes are given only for firm matches. The size of a clone is reported for some rows only, either as once, few or many, or as a class for expanded clones.

>TRBD2|.|TRBJ2-7|TRBV7-9
TGTGCCAGCAGCCCAGCGGGGGCCCTTCTTATCTACGAGCAGTACTTC
CASSPAGALLIYEQYF
>.|.|TRBJ1-1|TRBV30
TGTGCCTGGAGACAGGTCCGAACTGAAGCTTTCTTT
CAWRQVRTEAFF
>.|.|TRBJ2-1|TRBV4-2
TGTGCCAGCAGCCAAGGAGGAATTGGCGCCTACAATGAGCAGTTCTTC
CASSQGGIGAYNEQFF
>TRBD2|.|TRBJ2-1|TRBV4-2
TGTGCCAGCAGCCAAGATCCCAGCGGGAGCTTAGTTGAGCAGTTCTTC
CASSQDPSGSLVEQFF
>TRBD1|.|TRBJ1-6|TRBV5-6
TGTGCCAGCAGCTTCACAGGGGTAGTATATTCACCCCTCCACTTT
CASSFTGVVYSPLHF
>.|.|TRBJ2-5|TRBV7-2
TGTGCCAGCAGCTTCCGCACTAGTGCAGAGACCCAGTACTTC
CASSFRTSAETQYF
>TRBD1|.|TRBJ2-3|TRBV9
TGTGCCAGCAGCGCCTACAGGGGACCGACAGATACGCAGTATTTT
CASSAYRGPTDTQYF
>TRBD2|.|TRBJ2-1|TRBV27
TGTGCCAGCAGAGGCGGGAGTTTAGTCGGTGAGCAGTTCTTC
CASRGGSLVGEQFF
>.|.|TRBJ2-3|TRBV5-1
TGCGCCAGCAGCTTGGCGACCGGCGGGGCCACAGATACGCAGTATTTT
CASSLATGGATDTQYF
>TRBD2|.|TRBJ2-7|TRBV7-2
TGTGCCAGCAGCCCGGGACTAGCGGGAGGTAACGAGCAGTACTTC
CASSPGLAGGNEQYF
>TRBD2|.|TRBJ2-3|TRBV10-3
TGTGCCATCACTCCCGGGACTAGCGGGAGGATGGGCACAGATACGCAGTATTTT
CAITPGTSGRMGTDTQYF
>.|.|TRBJ2-1|TRBV4-1
TGCGCCAGCAGCCAAGTACAGCACAATGAGCAGTTCTTC
CASSQVQHNEQFF
>.|many|TRBJ2-1|TRBV19
TGTGCCAGTAGTAATGGCGGGGACTACAATGAGCAGTTCTTC
CASSNGGDYNEQFF
>.|few|TRBJ1-1|TRBV6-6
TGTGCCACCATACCCCGGGGGGGGAGTACTGAAGCTTTCTTT
CATIPRGGSTEAFF
>TRBD1|.|TRBJ1-2|TRBV7-3
TGTGCCAGCAGCGAAGGACAGGGGTATGGCTACACCTTC
CASSEGQGYGYTF
>.|.|TRBJ2-2|TRBV5-1
TGCGCCAGCAGCTTGGCCGCGGGCACCGGGGAGCTGTTTTTT
CASSLAAGTGELFF
>TRBD1|few|TRBJ2-7|TRBV11-2
TGTGCCAGCAGTATCACGGGACAGAGAATCGAGCAGTACTTC
CASSITGQRIEQYF
>.|few|TRBJ2-7|TRBV7-2
TGTGCCAGCAGCTTCTTTGCAGGGGGGTACGAGCAGTACTTC
CASSFFAGGYEQYF
>.|.|TRBJ1-3|TRBV6-5
TGTGCCAGCAGTTACCGGGTGACTGGAAACACCATATATTTT
CASSYRVTGNTIYF
>.|.|TRBJ1-1|TRBV7-2
TGTGCCAGCAGACAGGGTTTGAACACTGAAGCTTTCTTT
CASRQGLNTEAFF
>.|once|TRBJ1-2|TRBV11-2
TGTGCCAGCAGCTTATTAACGACGGAACAGGGTGGCTACACCTTC
CASSLLTTEQGGYTF
>.|.|TRBJ2-5|TRBV27
TGTGCCAGCAGTTCTGTTGGAAAAGGGGTGCCTGGGGAGACCCAGTACTTC
CASSSVGKGVPGETQYF
>.|few|TRBJ1-2|TRBV11-2
TGTGCCAGCAGCTTAGGGCAGAACTATGGCTACACCTTC
CASSLGQNYGYTF